This T cell receptor (beta chain) derives from a study of blood T cell repertoires in COVID-19. Participants were aged about 18 to 90 years, lived in around 22 US areas, and enrolled virtually. Participants' own reports of clinical history determined their cohort assignment. In the study's own analysis: Nucleated cell number was recorded as an estimate derived from reference gene primer amplification. Using immunoSEQ multiplex PCR, the repertoire was profiled, and TCRdb retains in-frame clones only, with some absent. The V and J calls and clone size are taken from that table; D and trimming were inferred from the DNA. The sample consists of 200,000 or so clones, roughly 90% of them appearing once. The CDR3 is 17 residues long. The V gene's germline CDR1 is MNHNS and CDR2 SASEGT. Trimming took 3 bases from V and 0 from J; bases not matched to a gene: 11.

The V call is TRBV6-1, the J call TRBJ2-7; 7 bases are a match to TRBD1. The sequencing sample was made of PBMCs or T cells enriched from blood (not recorded which). The TCR originated in a woman aged 18-29 years who had recovered from COVID-19. This CDR3 is CASSEPDRVRDSYEQYF. CDR3 nucleotides: TGTGCCAGCAGTGAGCCTGACAGGGTGAGGGACTCCTACGAGCAGTACTTC.